This T cell receptor (beta chain) appears in the sequencing data of a study of OX40 agonist ivuxolimab in advanced cancers. At the level of the study: Patients were infused with ivuxolimab every 2 weeks at 0.01 to 10 mg/kg. Broader study findings: Relative to CD4+ cells, CD8+ T cells on average had more expanded clones. By week 6 at 0.1 to 3.0 mg/kg, blood CD4+ and CD8+ T cells had expanded clonally.

This clone was picked up one time. Its target is not known. Generated by immunoSEQ multiplex PCR, the TCRdb table keeps only in-frame clones and is missing some. The table has about 58,000 clones, about 76% seen once. Between the trimmed V and J ends, which lost 2 bases and 0 bases, there was a span of 8 bases. The length of the CDR3 is 15 residues. Germline-derived CDR1 and CDR2 are SGHAT and FQNNGV. The sequence was collected from an adult with an advanced solid tumor such as melanoma, head and neck, liver or kidney cancer. This chain uses TRBV11-2 with TRBJ1-3, with D possibly TRBD1 on 5 matching bases. This material consisted of CD4+ or CD8+ T cells sorted from blood, taken in a trial of the OX40 agonist ivuxolimab. CDR3 sequence: CASSLWGSSGNTIYF. CDR3 nucleotide sequence: TGTGCCAGCAGCTTATGGGGGAGCTCTGGAAACACCATATATTTT.